This T cell receptor beta chain was recovered during a study of PD-1 blockade in classical Hodgkin lymphoma. Study-wide points: Complete responders possessed baseline diversity comparable to newly diagnosed patients. Nivolumab initiation under 1 year post-ASCT meant exclusion. Newly diagnosed patients were reported to start with lower TCR diversity than healthy donors.

Relapse was seen in all patients after autologous stem cell transplantation, and brentuximab vedotin exposure was variable. Assay used: immunoSEQ multiplex PCR; TCRdb lists only in-frame clones, some missing. Counted here are about 41,000 clones, approximately 80% occurring once; the ten biggest clones make up 20% to 25%. Trimming removed 3 bases from V and 0 bases from J, with 16 bases in between. This CDR3 has 16 amino acids. Germline-derived CDR1 and CDR2 are SGDLS and YYNGEE. With respect to this clone: Antigen specificity is unknown.

The clonotype was recovered from a human donor with classical Hodgkin lymphoma. This chain joins TRBV9 and TRBJ2-7, with D maybe TRBD2 (5 bases). The material was peripheral blood mononuclear cells (PBMCs), obtained at baseline. As DNA, the CDR3 is TGTGCCAGCAGCGACAGCCCGAAAGACTACTCCTACGAGCAGTACTTC. This sequence encodes CASSDSPKDYSYEQYF.